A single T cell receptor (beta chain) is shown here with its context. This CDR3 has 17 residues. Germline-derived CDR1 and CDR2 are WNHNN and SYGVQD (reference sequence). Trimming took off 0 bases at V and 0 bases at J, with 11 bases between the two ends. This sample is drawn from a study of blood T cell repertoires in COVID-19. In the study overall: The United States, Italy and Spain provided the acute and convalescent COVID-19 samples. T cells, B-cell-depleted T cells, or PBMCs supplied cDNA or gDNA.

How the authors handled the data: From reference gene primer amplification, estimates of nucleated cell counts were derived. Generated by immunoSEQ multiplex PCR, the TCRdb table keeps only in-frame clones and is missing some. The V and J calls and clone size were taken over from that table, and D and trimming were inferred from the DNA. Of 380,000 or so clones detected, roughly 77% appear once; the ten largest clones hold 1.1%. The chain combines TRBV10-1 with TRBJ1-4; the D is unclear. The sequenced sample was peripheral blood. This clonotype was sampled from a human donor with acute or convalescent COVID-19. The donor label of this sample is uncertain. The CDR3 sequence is CASSESLLESTNEKLFF. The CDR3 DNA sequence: TGCGCCAGCAGTGAGTCGCTGTTAGAATCAACTAATGAAAAACTGTTTTTT.